Below, 20 T cell receptor beta chains from the same sample are listed, as sequenced in a study of Ad26.COV2.S vaccination and SARS-CoV-2 variants. The treatment was: around 19 received Ad26.COV2.S at low or high dose, single or two shots; a few received placebo; per-sample allocation not given. All samples were drawn on day 63, counting from the first vaccine or placebo injection. The method was immunoSEQ multiplex PCR; TCRdb's version includes in-frame clones alone and lacks a portion of them. This table has about 680,000 clones, 70% to 90% appearing once. Material: peripheral blood, obtained in a trial of Ad26.COV2.S vaccine versus placebo. These receptors came from a person aged 18 to 59 who received the Ad26.COV2.S COVID-19 vaccine or a placebo.

For the CDR3, the DNA is TGTGCCTGGGGACAGGGGGCGCGCGGCTACACCTTC. It encodes CAWGQGARGYTF. The rearrangement joins TRBV30 to TRBJ1-2, with 11 nucleotides matching TRBD1. This CDR3 comprises 12 residues. V shed 5 bases, J shed 8 bases, and the junction held 4 bases outside the gene matches. Looked up from germline, CDR1 is GTSNPN and CDR2 is SVGIG (reference sequence).

The CDR3 loop is CASSSPGTSMYF. The CDR3 DNA follows: TGTGCCAGCAGCTCCCCCGGGACTAGCATGTACTTC. The rearrangement uses TRBV7-9 and TRBJ2-7, with TRBD2 matching over 9 bases. This CDR3 spans 12 amino acids. V lost 4 bases, J lost 12 bases, and 7 bases stayed unmatched. Germline CDR1 and CDR2: SEHNR and FQNEAQ (reference sequence).

The V gene is TRBV5-4, the J gene TRBJ2-7; no reliable D call. The CDR3 runs 13 residues. Germline CDR1 is SGHNT and CDR2 is YYREEE (reference sequence). Trimming removed 4 bases from V and 0 bases from J, with 8 bases in between. Here the CDR3 reads CASSTDVSYEQYF. The CDR3 bases are TGTGCCAGCAGCACGGACGTCTCCTACGAGCAGTACTTC.

This clone is a singleton in its sample. The chain combines TRBV30 with TRBJ2-7; D tentatively reads TRBD1 or TRBD2 (5 bases each). The V end was cut by 0 bases, the J end by 4 bases, with 13 bases between. Germline assignment: CDR1 GTSNPN and CDR2 SVGIG (reference sequence). The CDR3 has 14 residues. The DNA for the CDR3 is TGTGCCTGGAGTGTGGGGACCCAAATTTACGAGCAGTACTTC. Its translation: CAWSVGTQIYEQYF.

V usage is TRBV10-3 and J usage is TRBJ2-7, with 10 bases identical to TRBD2. The germline V gene has CDR1 ENHRY and CDR2 SYGVKD. This CDR3 is 14 amino acids long. The J segment lost 0 bases and the V segment lost 6 bases, leaving 2 bases of the junction unmatched. The CDR3 loop is CAIREREGSYEQYF. DNA for the CDR3: TGTGCCATCAGAGAGCGGGAGGGCTCCTACGAGCAGTACTTC.

The rearrangement links TRBV27 to TRBJ1-1; D perhaps matches TRBD1 (6 bases). The CDR3 totals 15 residues. V was clipped by 3 bases and J by 2 bases, with 13 bases between them. Germline values: CDR1 MNHEY, CDR2 SMNVEV (reference sequence). The CDR3 region is CASSFRGRGNTEAFF. The DNA for the CDR3 is TGTGCCAGCAGTTTCAGGGGAAGAGGAAACACTGAAGCTTTCTTT.

V usage is TRBV27 and J usage is TRBJ2-7; TRBD1 is a possible D gene (5 bases). Germline CDR1 is MNHEY and CDR2 is SMNVEV (reference sequence). This CDR3 has 17 amino acids. Trimming cost V 1 base and J 2 bases, with 18 bases left between them. As DNA, the CDR3 is TGTGCCAGCAGTTTATATATAGGGGCCCCCGCACCCTACGAGCAGTACTTC. Translated: CASSLYIGAPAPYEQYF.

This clone appeared once. The chain carries TRBV5-1 and TRBJ1-6; 7 bases fit TRBD1. Germline lookup yields CDR1 SGHRS and CDR2 YFSETQ. The length of the CDR3 is 17 residues. Trimming removed 1 base from V and 0 bases from J; junction bases left unmatched: 4. CDR3 protein: CASSLLTGSSYNSPLHF. DNA for the CDR3: TGCGCCAGCAGCTTGTTGACAGGGAGCTCCTATAATTCACCCCTCCACTTT.

The chain recombines TRBV2 with TRBJ1-1; TRBD1 matches 8 bases. Germline CDR1 is SNHLY and CDR2 is FYNNEI. V trimming: 6 bases; J trimming: 5 bases; junction bases outside the gene matches: 8. CDR3 length equals 14 residues. In DNA, the CDR3 is TGTGCCAGCAGGGACAGGGTAGTTTTGACTGAAGCTTTCTTT. Amino acid sequence: CASRDRVVLTEAFF.

The chain carries TRBV19 and TRBJ2-7; no reliable D call. This CDR3 is 13 amino acids long. Trimming left V 10 bases short and J 3 bases short, with 16 bases between. CDR1 and CDR2 (germline): LNHDA, SQIVND (reference sequence). The CDR3 DNA follows: TGTGCCACCCGCCGCGGTAAGGACTACGAGCAGTACTTC. It yields the protein CATRRGKDYEQYF.

This clone was seen only a few times. J is TRBJ2-7 and V is TRBV27, with D possibly being TRBD1 or TRBD2 (5 bases each). The CDR3 covers 13 residues. V lost 5 bases and J 5 bases, leaving 13 bases between the germline ends. Per the germline V gene, CDR1 is MNHEY and CDR2 is SMNVEV (reference sequence). CDR3 in amino acids: CASSTPGANEQYF. As DNA, the CDR3 is TGTGCCAGCAGTACCCCCGGGGCAAACGAGCAGTACTTC.

V is TRBV11-2 and J is TRBJ2-7, with D unclear. There are 15 residues in the CDR3. Trimming removed 0 bases at V and 0 bases at J, with 9 bases between. Germline V CDR1 and CDR2: SGHAT, FQNNGV. The CDR3 nucleotides read TGTGCCAGCAGCTTAGAATCCGCCAACTCCTACGAGCAGTACTTC. Translated: CASSLESANSYEQYF.

The J gene is TRBJ1-4, the V gene TRBV30; weak D call: TRBD1 (6 bases). Trimming removed 1 base at V and 2 bases at J, with 14 bases between. CDR1 is GTSNPN and CDR2 is SVGIG in the germline V gene (reference sequence). The CDR3 is 16 residues long. As DNA, the CDR3 is TGTGCCTGGAGTGGGGTGACAGGAGGTACTAATGAAAAACTGTTTTTT. Translated: CAWSGVTGGTNEKLFF. The full variable domain, completed using reference TRBV30 and TRBJ1-4, is SQTIHQWPATLVQPVGSPLSLECTVEGTSNPNLYWYRQAAGRGLQLLFYSVGIGQISSEVPQNLSASRPQDRQFILSSKKLLLSDSGFYLCAWSGVTGGTNEKLFFGSGTQLSVL.

CDR3 sequence (DNA): TGTGCCAGTAGCATACCTCTAGGGGTGGACCCTTCTGGGGCCAACGTCCTGACTTTC. Translated: CASSIPLGVDPSGANVLTF. V gene TRBV19 combines with J gene TRBJ2-6, with D perhaps TRBD1 (5 bases). The CDR3 consists of 19 residues. V lost 6 bases and J 1 base, leaving 22 bases between the germline ends. Germline V gene lookup returns CDR1 LNHDA and CDR2 SQIVND (reference sequence).

The rearrangement links TRBV5-4 to TRBJ2-7; D not resolved. V dropped 0 bases and J dropped 0 bases, with 4 bases sitting between them. The CDR3 runs 13 residues. Germline V CDR1 and CDR2: SGHNT, YYREEE (reference sequence). In DNA form, the CDR3 reads TGTGCCAGCAGCTTGGGGAACTCCTACGAGCAGTACTTC. It encodes CASSLGNSYEQYF.

This clone was observed many times. J is TRBJ2-5 and V is TRBV9, with D perhaps TRBD1 (6 bases). V was trimmed by 0 bases and J by 3 bases, leaving 12 bases between them. CDR3 length: 15 amino acids. The germline V gene has CDR1 SGDLS and CDR2 YYNGEE. The CDR3 is CASSVEGVNEETQYF. In nucleotides, the CDR3 is TGTGCCAGCAGCGTAGAGGGGGTAAACGAAGAGACCCAGTACTTC.

V is TRBV24-1 and J is TRBJ2-2; 10 positions agree with TRBD2. The CDR3 is made up of 17 amino acids. From germline, CDR1 is KGHDR and CDR2 SFDVKD. With 1 base clipped from V and 3 bases from J, the junction kept 4 bases outside the gene matches. The CDR3 loop is CATSDLGGTSDTGELFF. For the CDR3, the DNA is TGTGCCACCAGTGATTTAGGGGGGACTAGCGACACCGGGGAGCTGTTTTTT.

V usage is TRBV10-3 and J usage is TRBJ2-5, with D possibly matching TRBD2 (5 bases). Between the trimmed V and J ends, which lost 8 bases and 2 bases, there was a span of 15 bases. Germline V gene sequence: CDR1 ENHRY, CDR2 SYGVKD. The CDR3 contains 14 residues. The CDR3 coding sequence is TGTGCCATCGGATCCTCACGGACTCAAGAGACCCAGTACTTC. Translating gives CAIGSSRTQETQYF.

The chain carries TRBV15 and TRBJ1-5; 10 bases align to TRBD1. CDR3 size: 18 residues. V trimming: 5 bases; J trimming: 0 bases; junction bases outside the gene matches: 10. Germline CDR1 is LNHNV and CDR2 is YYDKDF (reference sequence). CDR3 region: CATSSDRGGEVSNQPQHF. The DNA for the CDR3 is TGTGCCACCAGCTCGGACAGGGGGGGAGAGGTTAGCAATCAGCCCCAGCATTTT.

This chain's CDR3 is CASSFHEAGGPASKNIQYF. The DNA of the CDR3 is TGTGCCAGCAGCTTTCACGAGGCGGGAGGGCCTGCGTCCAAAAACATTCAGTACTTC. This chain links TRBV7-8 with TRBJ2-4; TRBD2 agrees at 9 bases. This CDR3 is 19 amino acids long. The V gene's germline CDR1 is SGHVS and CDR2 FQNEAQ. V was clipped by 3 bases and J by 2 bases; unmatched bases: 14. The complete variable domain, with remaining parts taken from reference TRBV7-8 and TRBJ2-4, reads GAGVSQSPRYKVAKRGQDVALRCDPISGHVSLFWYQQALGQGPEFLTYFQNEAQLDKSGLPSDRFFAERPEGSVSTLKIQRTQQEDSAVYLCASSFHEAGGPASKNIQYFGAGTRLSVL.